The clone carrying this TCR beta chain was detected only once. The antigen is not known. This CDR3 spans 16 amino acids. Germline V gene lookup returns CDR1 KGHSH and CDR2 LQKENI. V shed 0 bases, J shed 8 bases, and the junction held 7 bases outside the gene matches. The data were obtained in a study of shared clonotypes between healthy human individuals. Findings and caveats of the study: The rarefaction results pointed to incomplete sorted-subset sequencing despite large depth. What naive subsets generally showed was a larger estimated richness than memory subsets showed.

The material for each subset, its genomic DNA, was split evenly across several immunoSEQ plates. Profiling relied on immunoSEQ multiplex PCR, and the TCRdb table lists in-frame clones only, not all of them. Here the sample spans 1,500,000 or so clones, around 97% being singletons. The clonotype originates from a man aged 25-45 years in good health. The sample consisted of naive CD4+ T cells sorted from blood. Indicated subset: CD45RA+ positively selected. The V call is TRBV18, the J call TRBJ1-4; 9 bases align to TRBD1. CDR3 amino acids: CASSPPRDRVYEKLFF. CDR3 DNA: TGTGCCAGCTCACCACCGAGGGACAGGGTTTACGAAAAACTGTTTTTT.